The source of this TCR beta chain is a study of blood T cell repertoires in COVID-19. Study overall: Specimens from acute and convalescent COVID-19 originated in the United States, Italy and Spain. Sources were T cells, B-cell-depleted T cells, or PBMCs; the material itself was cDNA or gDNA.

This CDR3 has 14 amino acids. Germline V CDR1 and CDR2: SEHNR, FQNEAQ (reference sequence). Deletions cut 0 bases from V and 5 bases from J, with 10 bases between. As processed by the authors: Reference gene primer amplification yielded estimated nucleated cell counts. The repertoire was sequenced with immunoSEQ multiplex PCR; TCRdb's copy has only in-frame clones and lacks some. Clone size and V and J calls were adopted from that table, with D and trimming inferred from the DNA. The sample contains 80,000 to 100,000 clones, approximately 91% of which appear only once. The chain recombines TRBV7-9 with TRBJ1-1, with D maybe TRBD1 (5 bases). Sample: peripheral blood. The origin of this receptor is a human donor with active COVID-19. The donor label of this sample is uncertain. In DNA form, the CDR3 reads TGTGCCAGCAGCTTAGCGTCGGGGGTTACTGAAGCTTTCTTT. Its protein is CASSLASGVTEAFF.